The following is a T cell receptor (beta chain) sequence with its context. What it recognizes is unknown. 60 Vbeta and 13 Jbeta primers were used in PCR. Profiling relied on immunoSEQ multiplex PCR, and the TCRdb table lists in-frame clones only, not all of them. This sample yields some 80,000 clones, of which less than 85% are seen a single time; roughly an eighth belongs to the top ten. This entry belongs to a study of cytomegalovirus exposure and HLA in healthy donors. General study findings and limits: Presence/absence analyses treated sequencing depth as roughly uniform across donors.

The CDR3 loop spans 16 amino acids. V gave up 2 bases and J gave up 0 bases, with 15 bases separating them. From germline, CDR1 is SGHRS and CDR2 YFSETQ. It was healthy bone marrow donors who served as donors. Recording of this donor's CMV serostatus was not done. The material sequenced was PBMCs. The V call is TRBV5-1, the J call TRBJ2-7; perhaps TRBD1 as D (5 bases). This sequence was found in a human donor in good health. This CDR3 is CASSFWGSGNSYEQYF. Written as DNA, the CDR3 is TGCGCCAGCAGCTTTTGGGGATCAGGGAACTCCTACGAGCAGTACTTC.